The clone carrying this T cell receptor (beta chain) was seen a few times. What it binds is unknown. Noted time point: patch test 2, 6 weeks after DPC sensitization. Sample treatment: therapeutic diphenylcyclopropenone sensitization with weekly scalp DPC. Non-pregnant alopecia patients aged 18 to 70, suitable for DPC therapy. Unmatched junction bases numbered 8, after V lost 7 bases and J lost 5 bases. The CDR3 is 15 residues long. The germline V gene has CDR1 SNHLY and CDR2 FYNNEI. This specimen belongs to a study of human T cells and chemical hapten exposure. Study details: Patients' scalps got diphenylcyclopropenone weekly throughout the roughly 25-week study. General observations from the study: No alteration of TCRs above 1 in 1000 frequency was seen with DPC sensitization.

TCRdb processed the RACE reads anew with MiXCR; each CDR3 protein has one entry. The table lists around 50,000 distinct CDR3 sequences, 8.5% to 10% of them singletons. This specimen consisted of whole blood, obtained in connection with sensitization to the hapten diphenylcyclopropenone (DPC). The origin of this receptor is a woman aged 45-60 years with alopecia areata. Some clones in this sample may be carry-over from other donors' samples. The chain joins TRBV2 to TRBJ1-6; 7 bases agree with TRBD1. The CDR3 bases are TGTGCCAGCAAGAAGGACAGGAACAATAATTCACCCCTCCACTTT. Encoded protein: CASKKDRNNNSPLHF.